This T cell receptor (beta chain) originates from a study of shared clonotypes between healthy human individuals. Study summary: The study drew on two women and a few men aged 18 to 49 as donors. Three CD4 naive, three CD4 memory, two CD8 naive and one CD8 memory plate were used per donor.

Researchers divided each subset's genomic DNA evenly across several immunoSEQ plates. Produced via immunoSEQ multiplex PCR; TCRdb's table is partial and in-frame only. The sample consists of roughly 2,300,000 clones, roughly 90% of them appearing once. This clone has just one count. One end of the junction is discordant with germline, which a read error may explain. CDR3 length: 17 amino acids. Per germline, CDR1 SGHDN and CDR2 FVKESK. CD45RA-negative memory and CD45RA+ naive subsets were split from the CD4+ cells. Sequenced: naive CD4+ T cells from PBMCs. Regarding subset: CD45RA+ positively selected. V is TRBV14 and J is TRBJ2-2; 9 bases align to TRBD1. The sequence came from a man aged 18-30 years in good health. Some clones in this sample may be carry-over from other donors' samples. In nucleotides, the CDR3 is TGTGCCAGCAGTCAAGCATTGGGACAGGGATACACCGGGGAGCTGTTTTTT. This encodes CASSQALGQGYTGELFF. Full variable domain (missing parts from reference TRBV14 and TRBJ2-2): EAGVTQFPSHSVIEKGQTVTLRCDPISGHDNLYWYRRVMGKEIKFLLHFVKESKQDESGMPNNRFLAERTGGTYSTLKVQPAELEDSGVYFCASSQALGQGYTGELFFGEGSRLTVL.